This T cell receptor (beta chain) was captured by sequencing in a study of preoperative IRX-2 immunotherapy in early breast cancer (dated by TCRdb to between 2018 and 2020). Comments on this clone: Its antigen is not yet known. Per-base qualities were not stored, and no clone one base away is much larger.

Libraries were made using the immunoSEQ multiplex PCR assay. The table comes from immuneACCESS by way of TCRdb, which keeps in-frame sequences with V and J called. Part of the clones is missing from these tables; in studies checked, under half for an unresolved V gene and the rest for unknown reasons. The sample yields about 10,000 clones; over 75% were counted once. Jointly, the top ten make up approximately 5.6% of the sample. This specimen's treatment or condition label, interpreted: preoperative locoregional IRX-2 cytokine immunotherapy. The samples were obtained from a phase Ib study in which preoperative, locoregional IRX-2 cytokine immunotherapy intended to prime immune responses was tested. Before surgery, IRX-2 was given to the donors, who were patients with early-stage breast cancer. The CDR3 has 16 amino acids, counting the end cysteine and phenylalanine. Only the CDR3 DNA stays, 48 bases, in frame from base 1. V is pruned by 5 bases and J by 2 bases, leaving 9 bases of the junction without a gene match.

The V and J segments used are TRBV7-1 and TRBJ2-1; TRBD2 matches 7 bases in the middle. TRBV7-1 is filed as an ORF, its function uncertain. This TCR was recovered from a human donor with breast cancer. The material was lymph node tissue, obtained before IRX-2 immunotherapy. CDR3 sequence: CASSHTAGTTYNEQFF. Here is the DNA: TGTGCCAGCAGCCACACAGCGGGAACTACCTACAATGAGCAGTTCTTC.